This T cell receptor (beta chain) was sequenced during a study of T cells in Graves' hyperthyroidism and ophthalmopathy. RNA transcripts provided the source from which TCR beta CDR3 regions were amplified. TCR CDR3 underwent first-round RT-PCR with the HTBI primer set. Via MiXCR, TCRdb re-called the multiplex PCR reads, giving one row per CDR3 protein. This sample has fewer than 450,000 distinct CDR3 sequences, with approximately 14% found just once. Whole-study findings and limits: Onset of ophthalmopathy came a median around 7.1 months after the model predicted it.

CDR1 SGHNT and CDR2 YYREEE come from the germline V gene (reference sequence). V lost 1 base and J lost 0; bases outside the gene matches: 10. The length of the CDR3 is 18 residues. This clonotype was seen a few times. Its target is unknown. The TCR originated in a woman aged 55-70 years with Graves' ophthalmopathy. Sequences were obtained from blood. The chain couples TRBV5-4 to TRBJ2-3; 8 bases agree with TRBD2. The CDR3 here is CASSLLSRGGLSTDTQYF. The CDR3 coding sequence is TGTGCCAGCAGCTTGCTTTCCCGGGGGGGGCTGAGCACAGATACGCAGTATTTT.